This T cell receptor (beta chain) comes out of a study of memory CD4+ T cells and cytomegalovirus serostatus. Across the study: Donors were healthy Belgian adults, fewer than ten CMV seropositive and 20 to 25 seronegative. Study-wide results and caveats: CMV serostatus prediction reached median AUC approximately 0.96, or 0.89 with US-trained model.

The sort gate was single viable CD3+CD4+CD8-CD45RO+ cells for memory CD4+ T cells. Total CD4+ T cells were enriched by CD4 positive selection. The CDR3 is 15 residues long. Germline lookup yields CDR1 LNHDA and CDR2 SQIVND (reference sequence). J lost 5 bases, V lost 3 bases, and 4 bases had no gene match. Some clones are missing from TCRdb's copy, which holds only in-frame ones; the method was immunoSEQ multiplex PCR. The data contain some 47,000 clones, 75% to 85% of them seen just once; the ten biggest clones take up under 1%. Comment on this clone: Its antigen is unknown.

The genes are TRBV19 and TRBJ1-6; TRBD1 matches at 7 bases. The clonotype originates from an adult in good health and CMV-seronegative. The sequenced sample was memory CD4+ T cells from blood. CDR3 in DNA: TGTGCCAGTAGTATGAGAGGGGGCCATAATTCACCCCTCCACTTT. As protein: CASSMRGGHNSPLHF. The whole variable domain, remainder taken from reference TRBV19 and TRBJ1-6, is DGGITQSPKYLFRKEGQNVTLSCEQNLNHDAMYWYRQDPGQGLRLIYYSQIVNDFQKGDIAEGYSVSREKKESFPLTVTSAQKNPTAFYLCASSMRGGHNSPLHFGNGTRLTVT.